The 24 T cell receptor beta chains reported below all come from one sample, sequenced in a study of monozygotic twins with inflammatory bowel disease. TCRdb re-called the 5' RACE reads; one entry per CDR3 protein, DNA not given. The repertoire table contains approximately 400,000 distinct CDR3 sequences. The sample was blood. These receptor sequences come from a human donor with ulcerative colitis or Crohn's disease, or a healthy co-twin of an affected twin (not recorded which).

This rearrangement joins TRBV20-1 to TRBJ2-1; TCRdb proposes TRBD2, but this gene call is untestable without DNA. Germline CDR1 and CDR2: DFQATT and SNEGSKA (reference sequence). This CDR3 spans 15 amino acids. The CDR3 here is CSARPSGGPYNEQFF.

The chain employs TRBV9 and TRBJ2-3; the D call of TRBD2 rests on TCRdb alone, since no DNA is present to check it. The CDR3 is 20 residues long. CDR1 is SGDLS and CDR2 is YYNGEE in the germline V gene. The CDR3 loop is CASSVSHWGSAGHSTDTQYF.

V usage is TRBV5-1 and J usage is TRBJ2-6; TCRdb's D call, TRBD1, is unchecked because there is no DNA. The length of the CDR3 is 17 residues. Germline V gene lookup returns CDR1 SGHRS and CDR2 YFSETQ. CDR3: CASSTTGSVSGANVLTF.

V gene TRBV7-9 combines with J gene TRBJ1-2; TCRdb names TRBD1, which stays unverified in the absence of DNA. Germline assignment: CDR1 SEHNR and CDR2 FQNEAQ (reference sequence). CDR3 length: 13 residues. The CDR3 here is CASSLQTDYGYTF.

This rearrangement joins TRBV18 to TRBJ2-1; the D gene TCRdb calls, TRBD2, cannot be checked with no DNA. Germline V lookup: CDR1 KGHSH, CDR2 LQKENI. The CDR3 contains 12 residues. CDR3 residues: CASSPLALEQFF.

V usage is TRBV5-1 and J usage is TRBJ2-3; with no DNA, the TCRdb D assignment of TRBD2 cannot be verified. The CDR3 covers 17 residues. Germline-derived CDR1 and CDR2 are SGHRS and YFSETQ. The CDR3 sequence: CASSLAVSWGGADTQYF.

The J gene is TRBJ2-2, the V gene TRBV19; TCRdb picks TRBD2, but there is no DNA to check that call. Germline loops: CDR1 LNHDA, CDR2 SQIVND (reference sequence). This CDR3 comprises 15 residues. The CDR3 reads CASSIAGGVTGELFF. The whole variable domain, filled in from reference TRBV19 and TRBJ2-2, reads DGGITQSPKYLFRKEGQNVTLSCEQNLNHDAMYWYRQDPGQGLRLIYYSQIVNDFQKGDIAEGYSVSREKKESFPLTVTSAQKNPTAFYLCASSIAGGVTGELFFGEGSRLTVL.

This rearrangement joins TRBV20-1 to TRBJ2-7; TCRdb indicates TRBD1, and absent DNA this call remains unverified. Germline CDR1 DFQATT, CDR2 SNEGSKA (reference sequence). CDR3 length: 15 residues. CDR3 amino acids: CSARDPGQGAYEQYF.

CDR3 region: CASSLDGGAPNEQFF. The chain links TRBV5-1 to TRBJ2-1; the D gene TCRdb calls, TRBD1, cannot be checked with no DNA. CDR1 and CDR2 from the germline V gene are SGHRS and YFSETQ. The CDR3 has 15 amino acids. The entire variable domain, with the rest obtained from reference TRBV5-1 and TRBJ2-1, is as follows: KAGVTQTPRYLIKTRGQQVTLSCSPISGHRSVSWYQQTPGQGLQFLFEYFSETQRNKGNFPGRFSGRQFSNSRSEMNVSTLELGDSALYLCASSLDGGAPNEQFFGPGTRLTVL.

This rearrangement joins TRBV7-2 to TRBJ1-5; the TCRdb call, TRBD1, lacks DNA for checking. Germline assignment: CDR1 SGHTA and CDR2 FQGNSA. The CDR3 runs 15 residues. The CDR3 spells CASRPGTGENQPQHF.

This chain connects TRBV4-1 to TRBJ1-2; TCRdb gives TRBD1 as the D gene, but with no DNA this cannot be confirmed. The CDR3 sequence is 13 residues long. Germline V CDR1 and CDR2: MGHRA, YSYEKL. The CDR3 loop reads CASSQTGGYGYTF.

The chain joins TRBV4-1 to TRBJ2-2; no DNA is available, so the TRBD1 call from TCRdb remains unchecked. This CDR3 region has 17 residues. Looked up from germline, CDR1 is MGHRA and CDR2 is YSYEKL. This chain's CDR3 is CASSQGPGTANTGELFF.

The chain is built from TRBV7-8 and TRBJ2-5; TCRdb picks TRBD1, but there is no DNA to check that call. This CDR3 comprises 15 residues. Germline CDR1 and CDR2: SGHVS and FQNEAQ. This CDR3 reads CASSLAGDPQETQYF.

J is TRBJ1-4 and V is TRBV18. This CDR3 has 13 residues. Per the germline V gene, CDR1 is KGHSH and CDR2 is LQKENI. The CDR3 region is CASSSGNNEKLFF. Based on the CDR3 plus reference TRBV18 and TRBJ1-4, the full variable domain is NAGVMQNPRHLVRRRGQEARLRCSPMKGHSHVYWYRQLPEEGLKFMVYLQKENIIDESGMPKERFSAEFPKEGPSILRIQQVVRGDSAAYFCASSSGNNEKLFFGSGTQLSVL.

The gene calls are TRBV11-2 and TRBJ1-1. CDR3 length: 14 amino acids. Germline V gene sequence: CDR1 SGHAT, CDR2 FQNNGV. CDR3 sequence reads: CASSLAGLNTEAFF.

This chain connects TRBV7-2 to TRBJ2-3; lacking DNA, the TRBD2 call made by TCRdb goes unchecked. The CDR3 covers 16 residues. From germline, CDR1 is SGHTA and CDR2 FQGNSA. This CDR3 reads CASTAGWRGGADTQYF.

The rearrangement links TRBV6-5 to TRBJ2-5; TCRdb picks TRBD1, but there is no DNA to check that call. Germline V gives CDR1 MNHEY, CDR2 SVGAGI. The CDR3 sequence is 18 residues long. CDR3 loop: CASSYSGARGLGQETQYF.

The rearrangement joins TRBV6-6 to TRBJ2-7. CDR1 MNHNY and CDR2 SVGAGI come from the germline V gene (reference sequence). This CDR3 spans 14 amino acids. CDR3 in amino acids: CASSYRQVVNEQYF.

This chain connects TRBV6-2 or TRBV6-3 to TRBJ2-1; the D call of TRBD1 rests on TCRdb alone, since no DNA is present to check it. Germline CDR1 MNHEY, CDR2 SVGEGT. The CDR3 is made up of 11 amino acids. Here the CDR3 reads CASGKRAEQFF.

CDR3 in amino acids: CASSPAGTANSPLHF. J is TRBJ1-6 and V is TRBV4-2; TCRdb selects TRBD1, and the lack of DNA leaves this call unchecked. The CDR3 is 15 residues long. Germline V gene lookup returns CDR1 LGHNA and CDR2 YNFKEQ.

The chain employs TRBV7-2 and TRBJ2-3; TCRdb's D gene call, TRBD2, goes unchecked for lack of DNA. Germline-derived CDR1 and CDR2 are SGHTA and FQGNSA. The CDR3 covers 15 residues. This CDR3 reads CASSLGAGLPDTQYF.

The chain employs TRBV12-3 or TRBV12-4 and TRBJ2-1. The CDR3 length is 16 residues. The CDR3 reads CASSLAVVAMNNEQFF.

This sequence joins TRBV10-3 and TRBJ2-7; lacking DNA, the TRBD1 call made by TCRdb goes unchecked. This CDR3 region has 17 residues. Germline V lookup: CDR1 ENHRY, CDR2 SYGVKD. CDR3: CAISDNFLGSVEGQLHF.

V gene TRBV28 combines with J gene TRBJ2-7; TCRdb outputs TRBD2, but without DNA this stays unchecked. The CDR3 covers 15 residues. The germline V gene encodes CDR1 MDHEN and CDR2 SYDVKM. This CDR3 is CASRRGLAASYEQYF.